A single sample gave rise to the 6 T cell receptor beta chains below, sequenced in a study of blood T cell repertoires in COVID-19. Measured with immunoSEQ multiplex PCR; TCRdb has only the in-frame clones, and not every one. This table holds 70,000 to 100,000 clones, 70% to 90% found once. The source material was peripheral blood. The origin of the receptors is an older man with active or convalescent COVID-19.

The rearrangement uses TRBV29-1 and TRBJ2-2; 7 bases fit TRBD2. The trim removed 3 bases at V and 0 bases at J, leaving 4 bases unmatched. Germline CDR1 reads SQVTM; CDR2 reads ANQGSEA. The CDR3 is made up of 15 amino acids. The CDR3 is CSVDLAETNTGELFF. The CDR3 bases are TGCAGCGTTGACCTAGCGGAGACGAACACCGGGGAGCTGTTTTTT.

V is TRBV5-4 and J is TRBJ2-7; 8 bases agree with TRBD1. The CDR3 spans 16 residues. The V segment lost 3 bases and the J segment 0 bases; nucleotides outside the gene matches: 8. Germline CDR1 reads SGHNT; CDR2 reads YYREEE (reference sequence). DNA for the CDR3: TGTGCCAGCAGCTCCCCGGGACAGGCGAGCTCCTACGAGCAGTACTTC. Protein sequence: CASSSPGQASSYEQYF.

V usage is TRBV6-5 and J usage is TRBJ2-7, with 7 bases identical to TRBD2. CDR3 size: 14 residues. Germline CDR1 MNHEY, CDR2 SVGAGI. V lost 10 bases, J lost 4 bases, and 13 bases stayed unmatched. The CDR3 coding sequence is TGTGCCACCAGAGAGGCTAGCGGAGTATACGAGCAGTACTTC. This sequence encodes CATREASGVYEQYF.

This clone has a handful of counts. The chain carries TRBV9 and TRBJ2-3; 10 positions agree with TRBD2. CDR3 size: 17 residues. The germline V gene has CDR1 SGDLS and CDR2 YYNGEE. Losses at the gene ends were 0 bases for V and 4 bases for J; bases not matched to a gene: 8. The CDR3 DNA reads TGTGCCAGCAGCGTAGTACCTAGCGGGAGAGGGGCAGATACGCAGTATTTT. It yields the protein CASSVVPSGRGADTQYF.

The CDR3: CATSDSGASSYNEQFF. DNA of the CDR3: TGTGCCACCAGTGACTCAGGGGCCAGCTCCTACAATGAGCAGTTCTTC. This chain joins TRBV24-1 and TRBJ2-1, with D perhaps matching TRBD1 (6 bases). The CDR3 totals 16 residues. The V end lost 4 bases, the J end lost 0 bases, and 12 bases lay between the germline ends. The germline gives CDR1 KGHDR, CDR2 SFDVKD.

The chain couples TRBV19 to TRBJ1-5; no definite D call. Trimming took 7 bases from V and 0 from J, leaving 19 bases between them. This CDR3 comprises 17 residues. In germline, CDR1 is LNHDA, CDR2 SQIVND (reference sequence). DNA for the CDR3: TGTGCCAGTACGTCGTCCGCGTCAGGCCATAGCAATCAGCCCCAGCATTTT. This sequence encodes CASTSSASGHSNQPQHF.